The 26 T cell receptor beta chains in this list originate from one sample, sequenced in a study of T cells of healthy individuals. MiXCR was run by TCRdb on the 5' RACE reads, yielding one entry per CDR3 protein. Of about 96,000 distinct CDR3 sequences listed, roughly 15% are singletons. The source is a human donor in good health.

This chain uses TRBV18 with TRBJ2-4; 9 positions agree with TRBD1. The CDR3 sequence is 16 residues long. V was clipped by 3 bases and J by 3 bases; unmatched bases: 6. Germline CDR1 KGHSH, CDR2 LQKENI. This CDR3 reads CASSPPDRGDKNIQYF. In DNA, the CDR3 is TGTGCCAGCTCACCGCCGGACAGGGGTGACAAAAACATTCAGTACTTC.

This clonotype was seen at least ten times. V is TRBV29-1 and J is TRBJ2-3, with D perhaps TRBD2 (6 bases). Germline V gives CDR1 SQVTM, CDR2 ANQGSEA. CDR3 length: 12 residues. With 6 bases removed from V and 3 bases from J, the gap between germline ends came to 10 bases. CDR3 DNA sequence: TGCAGCGTCGGCCGGGAGACAGATACGCAGTATTTT. It encodes CSVGRETDTQYF.

There are a few counts of this clonotype. The V call is TRBV7-2, the J call TRBJ2-2; D is ambiguous. V shed 0 bases and J shed 5 bases, with 4 bases lying between them. CDR3 length equals 13 residues. CDR1 is SGHTA and CDR2 is FQGNSA in the germline V gene. Here the CDR3 reads CASSLAETGELFF. CDR3 DNA sequence: TGTGCCAGCAGCTTAGCCGAGACCGGGGAGCTGTTTTTT. The whole variable domain, filled in from reference TRBV7-2 and TRBJ2-2, reads GAGVSQSPSNKVTEKGKDVELRCDPISGHTALYWYRQSLGQGLEFLIYFQGNSAPDKSGLPSDRFSAERTGGSVSTLTIQRTQQEDSAVYLCASSLAETGELFFGEGSRLTVL.

This clonotype has a count of ten or more. CDR3 sequence (DNA): TGCGCCAGCAGCCAAGTCCGACTGACTAGCGGGAGAAATCTCGAGCAGTACTTC. It encodes CASSQVRLTSGRNLEQYF. J is TRBJ2-7 and V is TRBV4-1, with 12 bases aligning to TRBD2. In germline, CDR1 is MGHRA, CDR2 YSYEKL. With 1 base clipped from V and 6 bases from J, the junction kept 13 bases outside the gene matches. The CDR3 loop spans 18 amino acids.

This clonotype was picked up many times. The chain recombines TRBV10-3 with TRBJ2-3, with D maybe TRBD1 (6 bases). Trimming took off 6 bases at V and 1 base at J, with 14 bases between the two ends. This CDR3 spans 15 amino acids. CDR1 and CDR2 (germline): ENHRY, SYGVKD. The CDR3 sequence: CAISSQTGRTDTQYF. CDR3 sequence (DNA): TGTGCCATCAGCTCCCAGACAGGTCGCACAGATACGCAGTATTTT.

This clonotype has only a few counts. This chain joins TRBV28 and TRBJ2-1; the match to TRBD2 covers 13 bases. Germline V gene data show CDR1 as MDHEN and CDR2 as SYDVKM. This CDR3 has 15 amino acids. Germline trimming cut 6 bases from V and 6 bases from J; bases unmatched to any gene: 5. CDR3 region: CASSPGLAGVNEQFF. CDR3 coding DNA: TGTGCCAGCAGCCCTGGACTAGCGGGAGTCAATGAGCAGTTCTTC.

The V gene is TRBV28, the J gene TRBJ1-5; maybe TRBD1 (5 bases). This CDR3 spans 15 amino acids. Germline V CDR1 and CDR2: MDHEN, SYDVKM. The V end lost 2 bases, the J end lost 5 bases, and 13 bases lay between the germline ends. For the CDR3, the DNA is TGTGCCAGCAGTTTAGGGCGGCAGGGAGATCAGCCCCAGCATTTT. Translating gives CASSLGRQGDQPQHF.

This clonotype has more than one count but fewer than ten. CDR3 sequence (DNA): TGTGCCAGCAGTTTATGGCTAGCGGGAGCAGATACGCAGTATTTT. This translates into CASSLWLAGADTQYF. The V and J genes are TRBV27 and TRBJ2-3; TRBD2 agrees at 10 bases. With V trimmed by 1 base and J by 4 bases, 2 bases remained unmatched. Per the germline V gene, CDR1 is MNHEY and CDR2 is SMNVEV (reference sequence). CDR3 length: 15 amino acids.

This clonotype showed up just a few times. The genes are TRBV2 and TRBJ2-7, with 7 bases identical to TRBD1. V trimming: 7 bases; J trimming: 4 bases; junction bases outside the gene matches: 7. The CDR3 sequence is 13 residues long. CDR1 and CDR2 from the germline V gene are SNHLY and FYNNEI. CDR3 loop: CASIWPRGYEQYF. CDR3 bases: TGTGCCAGCATCTGGCCCAGGGGGTACGAGCAGTACTTC.

In its sample, this clonotype is large. This chain joins TRBV28 and TRBJ1-3; 10 nucleotides align to TRBD1. This CDR3 is 17 amino acids long. Germline lookup yields CDR1 MDHEN and CDR2 SYDVKM. V lost 9 bases, J lost 3 bases, and 14 bases stayed unmatched. Here the CDR3 reads CASQPGQGSSLGNTIYF. Written as DNA, the CDR3 is TGTGCCAGTCAACCGGGACAGGGGTCTTCTCTTGGAAACACCATATATTTT. Combining the CDR3 with reference TRBV28 and TRBJ1-3 gives the whole variable domain DVKVTQSSRYLVKRTGEKVFLECVQDMDHENMFWYRQDPGLGLRLIYFSYDVKMKEKGDIPEGYSVSREKKERFSLILESASTNQTSMYLCASQPGQGSSLGNTIYFGEGSWLTVV.

This clonotype was counted at least ten times. The chain combines TRBV2 with TRBJ2-3, with 9 bases identical to TRBD2. The CDR3 runs to 15 residues. Germline-derived CDR1 and CDR2 are SNHLY and FYNNEI. The J segment lost 4 bases and the V segment lost 6 bases, leaving 8 bases of the junction unmatched. CDR3 residues: CASSSLAGTADTQYF. In nucleotides, the CDR3 is TGTGCCAGCAGCTCCCTAGCGGGGACGGCAGATACGCAGTATTTT.

V usage is TRBV10-3 and J usage is TRBJ2-4; D unresolved. The CDR3 has 14 amino acids. Germline lookup yields CDR1 ENHRY and CDR2 SYGVKD. V was clipped by 2 bases and J by 1 base, with 6 bases between them. The CDR3 DNA sequence: TGTGCCATCAGTGAGACGAACGCCAAAAACATTCAGTACTTC. Translating it yields CAISETNAKNIQYF.

This chain uses TRBV20-1 with TRBJ2-4; 7 bases agree with TRBD2. CDR3 size: 16 residues. The trim removed 3 bases at V and 3 bases at J, leaving 11 bases unmatched. Germline loops: CDR1 DFQATT, CDR2 SNEGSKA (reference sequence). The CDR3 bases are TGCAGTGCTAGGCGGGGTGGGGCGGGAGTCAAAAACATTCAGTACTTC. Amino acids: CSARRGGAGVKNIQYF.

CDR3 sequence reads: CASSLTDTSGDTQYF. Here the CDR3 DNA reads TGTGCCAGCAGTTTAACTGACACATCCGGGGATACGCAGTATTTT. The rearrangement links TRBV12-3 or TRBV12-4 to TRBJ2-3; no clear D gene. The CDR3 loop spans 15 amino acids. V was trimmed by 2 bases and J by 6 bases, leaving 15 bases between them.

This clonotype was observed at least ten times. The chain employs TRBV9 and TRBJ2-5; 7 bases match TRBD1. CDR1 is SGDLS, CDR2 YYNGEE, per germline. V trimming: 4 bases; J trimming: 1 base; junction bases outside the gene matches: 1. This CDR3 comprises 13 residues. The CDR3 bases are TGTGCCAGCAGCAGGACAGGCCAAGAGACCCAGTACTTC. Protein: CASSRTGQETQYF.

This clonotype was recorded a few times. The chain joins TRBV12-3 or TRBV12-4 to TRBJ2-5; D might be TRBD1 (6 bases). The V and J ends lost 3 bases and 5 bases respectively, with 13 bases between them. CDR3 length equals 14 residues. The CDR3 spells CASSFGQGMETQYF. CDR3 sequence (DNA): TGTGCCAGCAGTTTTGGTCAGGGGATGGAGACCCAGTACTTC.

The genes are TRBV23-1 and TRBJ2-1; TRBD2 matches at 9 bases. TRBV23-1 is noted as an ORF with a role that remains uncertain. The CDR3 has 19 residues. V shed 2 bases, J shed 2 bases, and the junction held 13 bases outside the gene matches. CDR3 loop: CASSQISLPSGAPYNEQFF. DNA of the CDR3: TGCGCCAGCAGTCAAATCTCGCTCCCTAGCGGGGCCCCCTACAATGAGCAGTTCTTC.

Many counts were recorded for this clonotype. The rearrangement links TRBV7-8 to TRBJ1-1, with D unclear. The germline V gene encodes CDR1 SGHVS and CDR2 FQNEAQ. The length of the CDR3 is 14 residues. V lost 5 bases and J 0 bases, leaving 10 bases between the germline ends. The CDR3 loop reads CASSRATLNTEAFF. The CDR3 DNA reads TGTGCCAGCAGCAGAGCCACCCTGAACACTGAAGCTTTCTTT.

A few counts support this clonotype. The V call is TRBV3-1, the J call TRBJ1-1; 8 positions match TRBD1. The CDR3 is 17 residues long. V gave up 5 bases and J gave up 2 bases; unmatched junction bases: 13. Germline V lookup: CDR1 LGHDT, CDR2 YNNKEL (reference sequence). CDR3 bases: TGTGCCAGCAGCTCCCGGGACAGGAGCACAGCCAACACTGAAGCTTTCTTT. The encoded protein is CASSSRDRSTANTEAFF.

Worth noting for this clonotype: A much larger clone lies one base from this, so it may be a read error. The rearrangement joins TRBV28 to TRBJ2-7; D unresolved. The CDR3 runs 15 residues. The germline V gene has CDR1 MDHEN and CDR2 SYDVKM. The DNA of the CDR3 is TGTACCAGCAGTCCCCACCAGAGAAGCTCCTACGAGCAGTACTTC. Its protein is CTSSPHQRSSYEQYF.

Only a few counts were recorded for this clonotype. The rearrangement links TRBV6-4 to TRBJ2-1; 12 bases fit TRBD2. The CDR3 is 15 amino acids. V lost 4 bases and J lost 7; bases outside the gene matches: 5. Germline-derived CDR1 and CDR2 are MRHNA and SNTAGT. As DNA, the CDR3 is TGTGCCAGCAGTGCGTCGACTAGCGGGAGTAATGAGCAGTTCTTC. It translates to CASSASTSGSNEQFF.

Ten or more counts support this clonotype. The chain uses TRBV7-2 and TRBJ2-1; 7 nucleotides align to TRBD2. V was clipped by 5 bases and J by 4 bases; unmatched bases: 8. The CDR3 spans 15 residues. The germline gives CDR1 SGHTA, CDR2 FQGNSA. The CDR3 protein is CASSPPGGPYNEQFF. The DNA of the CDR3 is TGTGCCAGCAGCCCACCGGGGGGTCCTTACAATGAGCAGTTCTTC.

The CDR3 region is CASSLGITSSYNEQFF. The CDR3 DNA reads TGTGCCAGCAGCTTGGGCATTACTAGCTCCTACAATGAGCAGTTCTTC. This chain connects TRBV11-3 to TRBJ2-1; possible D gene TRBD2, 5 bases. V lost 3 bases to trimming and J lost 0 bases, with 12 bases between them. The CDR3 runs 16 residues. Germline V lookup: CDR1 SGHNT, CDR2 YENEEA.

The rearrangement joins TRBV11-2 to TRBJ2-3; the D gene could be TRBD1 or TRBD2 (6 bases each). The V gene's germline CDR1 is SGHAT and CDR2 FQNNGV. The CDR3 has 14 residues. V lost 2 bases and J lost 5, with 11 bases in between. DNA of the CDR3: TGTGCCAGCAGCTTAAGCAGGGGAGGAGATACGCAGTATTTT. Translation gives CASSLSRGGDTQYF.

This clonotype came up a few times. The chain is built from TRBV28 and TRBJ1-3; 7 bases line up with TRBD1. Germline CDR1 is MDHEN and CDR2 is SYDVKM. The CDR3 consists of 14 residues. The junction had 6 bases not matched to a gene; V was cut back by 10 bases and J by 0 bases. Here the CDR3 DNA reads TGTGCCACGCAGGACAGGAGCTCTGGAAACACCATATATTTT. Amino acid sequence: CATQDRSSGNTIYF.

The chain uses TRBV3-1 and TRBJ2-1; 7 bases map to TRBD1. J was trimmed by 9 bases and V by 1 base; bases with no gene match: 9. The CDR3 contains 15 residues. CDR1 is LGHDT and CDR2 is YNNKEL in the germline V gene (reference sequence). The CDR3 is CASSQVGTAHSEQFF. DNA of the CDR3: TGTGCCAGCAGCCAAGTTGGGACAGCGCACAGTGAGCAGTTCTTC.